This entry features one TCR beta chain sequence. What it binds is unknown. Libraries were prepared by immunoSEQ multiplex PCR; TCRdb keeps only in-frame clonotypes and omits some of them. The sample shows some 110,000 clones, approximately 83% of them seen only once. The data were obtained in a study of T cell responses to AZD1222 COVID-19 vaccine. Study results and caveats: There were mostly white British donors and more females than males, and clonal diversity was possibly underestimated. Among AZD1222 vaccinees, only 6 or 7 were seropositive at baseline. Repertoires were obtained solely post-peak T cell response. Regions 160-218 and 743-854 held dominance among vaccine-associated CD4 TCRs, which spanned spike.

The receptor comes from an adult in good health. The input for sequencing was peripheral blood, taken on day 0 of AZD1222 vaccination.

The CDR3 is CASSRLAGGPGELFF. The CDR3 DNA reads TGTGCCAGCAGCCGACTAGCGGGAGGGCCCGGGGAGCTGTTTTTT. The chain recombines TRBV5-4 with TRBJ2-2, with TRBD2 matching 14 bases. Germline assignment: CDR1 SGHNT and CDR2 YYREEE (reference sequence). V trimming: 4 bases; J trimming: 6 bases; junction bases outside the gene matches: 2. There are 15 residues in the CDR3.